Presented here are 19 T cell receptor beta chains from one specimen sequenced in a study of regulatory T cells in long-lasting Graves disease. Stated time point: newly diagnosed GD, antithyroid drugs for less than 3 months. PBMC-derived RNA was used for the TCR library. Arm-PCR of CDR3 regions with iRepertoire HTBI primers generated TCR beta libraries. From the multiplex PCR reads, TCRdb called clonotypes with MiXCR, one entry per CDR3 protein. The table lists about 240,000 distinct CDR3 sequences, roughly 21% of them singletons. The specimen was peripheral blood mononuclear cells (PBMCs), collected at new diagnosis, from a patient treated with antithyroid drugs. All receptors derive from a female donor with Graves disease.

This clonotype was counted ten times or more. V usage is TRBV7-3 and J usage is TRBJ1-2; no clear D gene. Germline V gene data show CDR1 as SGHTA and CDR2 as FQGTGA. Trimming left V 2 bases short and J 6 bases short, with 13 bases between. The length of the CDR3 is 14 residues. The CDR3 region is CASSLSAGADGYTF. CDR3 coding DNA: TGTGCCAGCAGCTTATCTGCGGGCGCGGATGGCTACACCTTC.

The table lists this clonotype with many counts. The gene calls are TRBV18 and TRBJ2-7; tentatively, D is TRBD1 (5 bases). The CDR3 spans 13 residues. Germline V gene lookup returns CDR1 KGHSH and CDR2 LQKENI. The V gene lost 4 bases and the J gene lost 6 bases, with 13 bases spanning the gap. The CDR3 DNA is TGTGCCAGCTCACTGGACCCAGGGCCCGAGCAGTACTTC. Its protein is CASSLDPGPEQYF. Together with reference TRBV18 and TRBJ2-7, the CDR3 gives the full variable domain: NAGVMQNPRHLVRRRGQEARLRCSPMKGHSHVYWYRQLPEEGLKFMVYLQKENIIDESGMPKERFSAEFPKEGPSILRIQQVVRGDSAAYFCASSLDPGPEQYFGPGTRLTVT.

The CDR3 DNA reads as TGTGCCAGCAGCCCAGGGGGCTCGCCAGGGAGGGAGTACGAGCAGTACTTC. As protein: CASSPGGSPGREYEQYF. J is TRBJ2-7 and V is TRBV11-2; D is perhaps TRBD1 (8 bases). V gave up 5 bases and J gave up 4 bases, with 24 bases separating them. The length of the CDR3 is 17 residues. CDR1 is SGHAT, CDR2 FQNNGV, per germline.

A few counts support this clonotype. The J gene is TRBJ1-1, the V gene TRBV6-5; D perhaps matches TRBD1 (5 bases). The V gene's germline CDR1 is MNHEY and CDR2 SVGAGI. CDR3 length: 14 residues. The germline V and J ends were trimmed by 0 bases and 6 bases, with 11 bases remaining between them. The CDR3 loop reads CASSYSLGGSEAFF. The CDR3 nucleotides are TGTGCCAGCAGTTACTCTTTGGGGGGGTCTGAAGCTTTCTTT.

This clonotype was seen repeatedly, ten times or more. This sequence joins TRBV6-9 and TRBJ1-5; D is unclear. The V end lost 6 bases, the J end lost 4 bases, and 16 bases lay between the germline ends. Germline CDR1 reads MNHGY; CDR2 reads SVAAGI. The CDR3 length is 15 residues. The chain's CDR3 is CASRSDGEGNQPQHF. In nucleotides, the CDR3 is TGTGCCAGCAGAAGCGACGGGGAAGGAAATCAGCCCCAGCATTTT.

This clonotype was seen many times. The CDR3 is CASLNPDGVFHQPQHF. In DNA form, the CDR3 reads TGTGCCAGCCTCAACCCGGATGGGGTGTTTCATCAGCCCCAGCATTTT. The J gene is TRBJ1-5, the V gene TRBV28; D not resolved. V gave up 8 bases and J gave up 5 bases, with 22 bases separating them. The CDR3 is made up of 16 amino acids. Germline V lookup: CDR1 MDHEN, CDR2 SYDVKM. Based on the CDR3 plus reference TRBV28 and TRBJ1-5, the full variable domain is DVKVTQSSRYLVKRTGEKVFLECVQDMDHENMFWYRQDPGLGLRLIYFSYDVKMKEKGDIPEGYSVSREKKERFSLILESASTNQTSMYLCASLNPDGVFHQPQHFGDGTRLSIL.

The chain couples TRBV6-1 to TRBJ1-2; D is unresolved. Trimming shortened V by 4 bases and J by 1 base, and 7 bases separated the two germline ends. This CDR3 has 13 residues. Germline V gene data show CDR1 as MNHNS and CDR2 as SASEGT. In nucleotides, the CDR3 is TGTGCCAGCAGTGGAGCCCTTAACTATGGCTACACCTTC. Translation gives CASSGALNYGYTF.

The chain has TRBV27 and TRBJ2-5, with TRBD1 identical over 10 bases. The V gene's germline CDR1 is MNHEY and CDR2 SMNVEV (reference sequence). The J segment lost 5 bases and the V segment lost 7 bases, leaving 7 bases of the junction unmatched. The CDR3 is 14 amino acids. DNA of the CDR3: TGTGCCAGCAACCGACAGGGGGCCGGGGAGACCCAGTACTTC. It translates to CASNRQGAGETQYF.

Points on this clonotype: This may be a read error: a much more frequent sequence differs by one nucleotide. The chain links TRBV20-1 to TRBJ1-5; 7 bases line up with TRBD1. The CDR3 has 15 amino acids. Per the germline V gene, CDR1 is DFQATT and CDR2 is SNEGSKA (reference sequence). The CDR3 region is CSARDRSISNQLQHF. The CDR3 bases are TGCAGTGCGAGGGACAGATCTATTAGCAATCAGCTCCAGCATTTT.

This clonotype was counted many times. This chain links TRBV20-1 with TRBJ2-5; TRBD1 or TRBD2 may be the D gene (5 bases each). Trimming stripped 6 bases from V and 3 bases from J, with 20 bases between. The CDR3 has 15 amino acids. Germline V CDR1 and CDR2: DFQATT, SNEGSKA (reference sequence). The CDR3 DNA reads TGCAGTGCCCAAATCCCGGGACCACGGGAAGAGACCCAGTACTTC. Its translation: CSAQIPGPREETQYF.

This clonotype has a count of ten or more. This rearrangement joins TRBV6-2 or TRBV6-3 to TRBJ2-1; D is perhaps TRBD1 (5 bases). There are 14 residues in the CDR3. Trimming removed 4 bases at V and 9 bases at J, with 16 bases between. The germline gives CDR1 MNHEY, CDR2 SVGEGT. The CDR3 coding sequence is TGTGCCAGCAGTTTACCTCAGGGTTTCACTGAGCAGTTCTTC. It specifies CASSLPQGFTEQFF.

This clonotype occurred many times. The chain is built from TRBV30 and TRBJ1-3, with D perhaps TRBD1 (5 bases). Trimming cost V 2 bases and J 2 bases, with 10 bases left between them. This CDR3 has 14 amino acids. The germline CDR1 and CDR2 sequences are GTSNPN and SVGIG (reference sequence). This CDR3 reads CAWSWPGAGNTIYF. The CDR3 bases are TGTGCCTGGAGTTGGCCGGGGGCTGGAAACACCATATATTTT.

With respect to this clonotype: A much larger clone sits a single nucleotide away, making a read error possible. The rearrangement links TRBV9 to TRBJ2-2; no clear D gene. Trimming shortened V by 3 bases and J by 7 bases, and 13 bases separated the two germline ends. The CDR3 extends over 14 amino acids. Germline values: CDR1 SGDLS, CDR2 YYNGEE. The CDR3 is CASSAEVHGGELFF. Written as DNA, the CDR3 is TGTGCCAGCAGCGCAGAGGTTCACGGCGGGGAGCTGTTTTTT. Full variable domain (outside the CDR3, taken from reference TRBV9 and TRBJ2-2): DSGVTQTPKHLITATGQRVTLRCSPRSGDLSVYWYQQSLDQGLQFLIQYYNGEERAKGNILERFSAQQFPDLHSELNLSSLELGDSALYFCASSAEVHGGELFFGEGSRLTVL.

This clonotype was found many times. An end of the junction does not agree with germline; a read error may underlie this. The genes are TRBV5-1 and TRBJ2-3, with TRBD2 matching over 11 bases. This CDR3 contains 16 residues. Germline V CDR1 and CDR2: SGHRS, YFSETQ. The chain's CDR3 is CASSTHSGGATDTQYF. CDR3 DNA sequence: TGTGCCAGCAGCACTCATAGCGGGGGGGCAACAGATACGCAGTATTTT.

This clonotype has a count of ten or more. V gene TRBV5-1 combines with J gene TRBJ1-5; TRBD1 might be the D (5 bases). This CDR3 contains 13 residues. CDR1 SGHRS and CDR2 YFSETQ come from the germline V gene. With 0 bases removed from V and 10 bases from J, the gap between germline ends came to 11 bases. The CDR3 here is CASSLDHTGPQHF. The CDR3 nucleotides are TGCGCCAGCAGCTTGGACCATACAGGACCCCAGCATTTT.

V and J are TRBV20-1 and TRBJ1-6; D is uncertain. Germline lookup yields CDR1 DFQATT and CDR2 SNEGSKA (reference sequence). V lost 6 bases to trimming and J lost 6 bases, with 18 bases between them. The CDR3 consists of 15 residues. The CDR3 loop reads CSAPTVDDFNSPLHF. The CDR3 coding sequence is TGCAGTGCCCCGACCGTAGATGATTTTAATTCACCCCTCCACTTT.

About this clonotype: This clone may be a read error of a much larger clone one base away. This chain links TRBV20-1 with TRBJ1-2, with 9 positions matching TRBD1. Germline CDR1 reads DFQATT; CDR2 reads SNEGSKA (reference sequence). This CDR3 has 12 residues. CDR3: CNPYGTGFGYTF. CDR3 coding DNA: TGCAACCCTTATGGGACAGGGTTTGGCTACACCTTC.

This clonotype was seen at least ten times. This chain links TRBV6-2 or TRBV6-3 with TRBJ2-7, with 10 bases aligning to TRBD2. Germline CDR1 reads MNHEY; CDR2 reads SVGEGT. After removal of 6 bases from V and 2 bases from J, the junction contained 4 bases not matched to a gene. The CDR3 runs 14 residues. CDR3 residues: CASRELAGAYEQYF. For the CDR3, the DNA is TGTGCCAGCAGGGAGCTAGCGGGGGCCTACGAGCAGTACTTC.

This clonotype was recorded at least ten times. This chain connects TRBV13 to TRBJ2-4, with TRBD1 matching 7 bases. The germline V gene encodes CDR1 PRHDT and CDR2 FYEKMQ (reference sequence). The V segment lost 4 bases and the J segment 8 bases; nucleotides outside the gene matches: 8. The CDR3 consists of 14 residues. CDR3 loop: CASSSHRGVDIQYF. The CDR3 DNA follows: TGTGCCAGCAGCTCCCACAGGGGCGTAGACATTCAGTACTTC.